This entry lists 28 T cell receptor beta chains sequenced from one sample in a study of identical twins (dated by TCRdb to the mid-2010s). The library was prepared using 5' RACE. Sequencing used an Illumina HiSeq 2000. TCRdb handled the public reads itself, with Q25 trimming in fastp and clone calling in MiXCR, and kept productive beta chains. Every CDR3 protein is listed once, alongside the most common genes and DNA of its rows. The table for this sample lists some 710,000 distinct CDR3 sequences; approximately 6% of them were counted only once. 1.5% to 2% of the sample lies in the top ten. What was sequenced was naive T cells sorted from blood. The cell subset or site label for this specimen denotes: cells isolated with a human naive T-cell isolation kit. The receptors were sampled from a man in his late teens or twenties in good health.

This chain links TRBV7-9 with TRBJ1-2; the match to TRBD1 covers 9 bases. The CDR3 sequence is 13 residues long. CDR1 is SEHNR, CDR2 FQNEAQ, per germline (reference sequence). V trimming: 5 bases; J trimming: 5 bases; junction bases outside the gene matches: 3. The CDR3 here is CASSHGQGYGYTF. The CDR3 DNA sequence: TGTGCCAGCAGCCACGGACAGGGGTATGGCTACACCTTC.

This clonotype was counted many times. This CDR3 is CSVEGIQSSYNEQFF. CDR3 coding DNA: TGCAGCGTTGAAGGTATTCAAAGCTCCTACAATGAGCAGTTCTTC. The chain employs TRBV29-1 and TRBJ2-1, with D hard to call. CDR1 is SQVTM and CDR2 is ANQGSEA in the germline V gene. The CDR3 consists of 15 residues. Trimming left V 1 base short and J 0 bases short, with 10 bases between.

This clonotype was seen a few times. The V and J genes are TRBV2 and TRBJ2-7, with D hard to call. CDR3 length: 11 amino acids. The ends were cut back, 9 bases at V and 6 bases at J, with 12 bases in the middle. Germline values: CDR1 SNHLY, CDR2 FYNNEI. The CDR3 spells CASFLSSEQYF. Here the CDR3 DNA reads TGTGCCAGTTTTTTGTCAAGCGAGCAGTACTTC. Filled out from reference TRBV2 and TRBJ2-7, the complete variable domain reads EPEVTQTPSHQVTQMGQEVILRCVPISNHLYFYWYRQILGQKVEFLVSFYNNEISEKSEIFDDQFSVERPDGSNFTLKIRSTKLEDSAMYFCASFLSSEQYFGPGTRLTVT.

The chain links TRBV5-5 to TRBJ2-6; 9 bases are shared with TRBD1. Germline V CDR1 and CDR2: SGHKS, YYEKEE (reference sequence). The trim removed 5 bases at V and 0 bases at J, leaving 9 bases unmatched. The CDR3 contains 18 residues. CDR3 loop: CASSFPTGGSSGANVLTF. The CDR3, as DNA: TGTGCCAGCAGTTTTCCCACAGGGGGCAGCTCTGGGGCCAACGTCCTGACTTTC.

The chain joins TRBV20-1 to TRBJ2-5; possibly TRBD2 for D (7 bases). Trimming took off 6 bases at V and 4 bases at J, with 24 bases between the two ends. Germline V lookup: CDR1 DFQATT, CDR2 SNEGSKA (reference sequence). This CDR3 is 16 amino acids long. The CDR3 coding sequence is TGCAGTGCAATGGGCCGTGGGGGGGCAGATGTAGAGACCCAGTACTTC. Residues: CSAMGRGGADVETQYF.

The table lists this clonotype with many counts. The genes are TRBV6-1 and TRBJ2-2; 8 bases line up with TRBD2. V lost 6 bases, J lost 6 bases, and 9 bases stayed unmatched. Germline-derived CDR1 and CDR2 are MNHNS and SASEGT. The CDR3 totals 15 residues. CDR3 protein: CASSPSGSSAGELFF. CDR3 bases: TGTGCCAGCAGCCCGAGCGGGAGTAGTGCCGGGGAGCTGTTTTTT.

The sample holds many counts of this clonotype. The rearrangement links TRBV12-3 or TRBV12-4 to TRBJ1-3; tentatively, D is TRBD1 (5 bases). The ends were cut back, 8 bases at V and 2 bases at J, with 10 bases in the middle. The CDR3 runs to 13 residues. The CDR3: CASGAQAGNTIYF. CDR3 in DNA: TGTGCCAGCGGGGCGCAAGCTGGAAACACCATATATTTT.

This clonotype was counted at least ten times. The chain carries TRBV6-5 and TRBJ1-5; D is undetermined. The length of the CDR3 is 17 residues. V shed 0 bases and J shed 4 bases, with 16 bases lying between them. CDR1 is MNHEY and CDR2 is SVGAGI in the germline V gene. CDR3 sequence reads: CASSYSIVGQPNQPQHF. The CDR3 region has the DNA TGTGCCAGCAGTTACTCGATAGTGGGTCAGCCAAATCAGCCCCAGCATTTT.

The chain employs TRBV20-1 and TRBJ2-3; a possible D gene is TRBD2 (5 bases). The CDR3 consists of 14 residues. Germline lookup yields CDR1 DFQATT and CDR2 SNEGSKA (reference sequence). Trimming removed 5 bases at V and 2 bases at J, with 14 bases between. In nucleotides, the CDR3 is TGCAGTGCTGATTTTAGCGCCACCACAGATACGCAGTATTTT. Protein: CSADFSATTDTQYF.

This clonotype turned up a few times. V is TRBV6-2 or TRBV6-3 and J is TRBJ2-1; 11 nucleotides align to TRBD2. Germline CDR1 MNHEY, CDR2 SVGEGT. The ends lost 7 bases at V and 4 bases at J; junction bases unmatched: 6. CDR3 length equals 15 residues. CDR3 residues: CASTLAGGIYNEQFF. The CDR3 DNA sequence: TGTGCCAGCACCTTAGCGGGAGGGATATACAATGAGCAGTTCTTC.

This clonotype came up a few times. V gene TRBV5-1 combines with J gene TRBJ2-5, with 8 bases that match TRBD1. The CDR3 runs 16 residues. V lost 4 bases, J lost 4 bases, and 12 bases stayed unmatched. Germline-derived CDR1 and CDR2 are SGHRS and YFSETQ. DNA for the CDR3: TGCGCCAGCAGCCTAGGACAGGGCCCGATCGGAGAGACCCAGTACTTC. Its translation is CASSLGQGPIGETQYF.

This clonotype was counted only a few times. This chain joins TRBV5-5 and TRBJ2-5; TRBD1 matches at 9 bases. This CDR3 is built from 14 residues. J was trimmed by 4 bases and V by 4 bases; bases with no gene match: 5. CDR1 and CDR2 (germline): SGHKS, YYEKEE (reference sequence). CDR3 amino acids: CASSAQTGGETQYF. Here the CDR3 DNA reads TGTGCCAGCAGCGCGCAGACAGGGGGAGAGACCCAGTACTTC.

This clonotype was seen many times. The chain employs TRBV4-2 and TRBJ2-3; D remains unclear. Trimming stripped 1 base from V and 1 base from J, with 12 bases between. The CDR3 has 16 residues. Germline CDR1 LGHNA, CDR2 YNFKEQ. The CDR3 here is CASSQAETPGTDTQYF. In DNA, the CDR3 is TGTGCCAGCAGCCAAGCTGAGACCCCGGGCACAGATACGCAGTATTTT.

V and J are TRBV21-1 and TRBJ1-2. TRBV21-1 corresponds to a pseudogene. The CDR3 is 16 amino acids. Written as DNA, the CDR3 is TGTGCCAGCAGCAAAGAGATGGGGAGTTTCGGCTATGGCTACACCTTC. Translation gives CASSKEMGSFGYGYTF.

This clonotype was observed many times. This sequence joins TRBV11-2 and TRBJ2-1; the match to TRBD2 covers 9 bases. CDR1 and CDR2 (germline): SGHAT, FQNNGV. The junction had 9 bases not matched to a gene; V was cut back by 10 bases and J by 5 bases. CDR3 size: 14 residues. The CDR3 protein is CATTGTSPNNEQFF. Written as DNA, the CDR3 is TGTGCCACCACAGGGACTAGCCCTAACAATGAGCAGTTCTTC.

This clonotype was detected only a few times. The chain combines TRBV4-1 with TRBJ2-7; D not certain. Trimming left V 0 bases short and J 3 bases short, with 6 bases between. CDR1 and CDR2 (germline): MGHRA, YSYEKL. The CDR3 spans 13 residues. CDR3 region: CASSQDLIYEQYV. The CDR3 nucleotides read TGCGCCAGCAGCCAAGATCTAATCTACGAGCAGTACGTC.

This clonotype was seen more than once but under ten times. This chain joins TRBV3-1 and TRBJ1-5; 7 nucleotides agree with TRBD1. The CDR3 covers 15 residues. The germline V gene encodes CDR1 LGHDT and CDR2 YNNKEL (reference sequence). Unmatched junction bases numbered 9, after V lost 4 bases and J lost 6 bases. DNA of the CDR3: TGTGCCAGCAGCCCTAACAGGGGTACAGGTCAGCCCCAGCATTTT. Its protein is CASSPNRGTGQPQHF.

This clonotype has just a few counts. The chain joins TRBV14 to TRBJ1-2; no reliable D call. V lost 4 bases to trimming and J lost 6 bases, with 9 bases between them. The CDR3 is made up of 12 amino acids. The germline CDR1 and CDR2 sequences are SGHDN and FVKESK. The CDR3 is CASSLGWDGYTF. The CDR3 nucleotides are TGTGCCAGCAGCCTCGGTTGGGATGGCTACACCTTC.

This clonotype came up a few times. This chain links TRBV7-9 with TRBJ2-3, with TRBD1 matching 7 bases. The CDR3 is made up of 17 amino acids. Trimming cost V 5 bases and J 2 bases; bases outside gene matches: 13. The germline CDR1 and CDR2 sequences are SEHNR and FQNEAQ (reference sequence). The DNA for the CDR3 is TGTGCCAGCAGCCCCCATTGGGACAGCACAAACACAGATACGCAGTATTTT. Protein: CASSPHWDSTNTDTQYF.

In this sample, this clonotype turned up a few times. V gene TRBV19 combines with J gene TRBJ2-1, with unresolved D. Germline V gene lookup returns CDR1 LNHDA and CDR2 SQIVND (reference sequence). Trimming removed 7 bases at V and 5 bases at J, with 18 bases between. The CDR3 consists of 15 residues. The CDR3 bases are TGTGCCAGTAACAACGGCGGCCCCCCGCACAATGAGCAGTTCTTC. This gives the protein CASNNGGPPHNEQFF. The variable domain in full, completed from reference TRBV19 and TRBJ2-1, reads DGGITQSPKYLFRKEGQNVTLSCEQNLNHDAMYWYRQDPGQGLRLIYYSQIVNDFQKGDIAEGYSVSREKKESFPLTVTSAQKNPTAFYLCASNNGGPPHNEQFFGPGTRLTVL.

The chain joins TRBV12-5 to TRBJ1-1; 9 nucleotides align to TRBD1. Unmatched junction bases numbered 5, after V lost 2 bases and J lost 1 base. The CDR3 contains 16 residues. Germline CDR1 is LGHNT and CDR2 is FRNRAP. The CDR3 DNA is TGTGCTAGTGGTTTGTCACAGGGGGCCGGGAACACTGAAGCTTTCTTT. Translation: CASGLSQGAGNTEAFF.

The rearrangement uses TRBV7-9 and TRBJ2-2; the D gene could be TRBD1 or TRBD2 (6 bases each). This CDR3 is built from 16 residues. With 6 bases removed from V and 3 bases from J, the gap between germline ends came to 17 bases. Germline values: CDR1 SEHNR, CDR2 FQNEAQ (reference sequence). Written as DNA, the CDR3 is TGTGCCAGCAGAAACGAGGGGGGCTTATACACCGGGGAGCTGTTTTTT. Encoded protein: CASRNEGGLYTGELFF.

This clonotype occurred a few times. The CDR3 reads CASSLGVLAGSSYEQYF. The DNA of the CDR3 is TGTGCCAGCAGCTTAGGCGTTCTAGCGGGATCATCCTACGAGCAGTACTTC. The rearrangement links TRBV7-2 to TRBJ2-7; 9 bases map to TRBD2. The CDR3 is 17 residues long. The V segment lost 1 base and the J segment 1 base; nucleotides outside the gene matches: 8. Germline CDR1 reads SGHTA; CDR2 reads FQGNSA.

The chain recombines TRBV13 with TRBJ2-3; D gene unclear. The CDR3 contains 14 residues. The ends were cut back, 6 bases at V and 1 base at J, with 11 bases in the middle. The germline gives CDR1 PRHDT, CDR2 FYEKMQ (reference sequence). CDR3 region: CASSAWARTDTQYF. DNA of the CDR3: TGTGCCAGCAGTGCCTGGGCTCGCACAGATACGCAGTATTTT.

This clonotype was detected ten times or more. This chain links TRBV6-2 or TRBV6-3 with TRBJ2-1, with TRBD2 identical over 15 bases. This CDR3 is built from 21 residues. Per germline, CDR1 MNHEY and CDR2 SVGEGT. Trimming at V came to 0 bases and at J to 3 bases, leaving 12 bases not matched to a gene. In nucleotides, the CDR3 is TGTGCCAGCAGTTACTCGAAAAGGGATCGGACTAGCGGGAGGGGCTACAATGAGCAGTTCTTC. This gives the protein CASSYSKRDRTSGRGYNEQFF.

In its sample, this clonotype was seen many times. The chain couples TRBV29-1 to TRBJ2-7, with 7 bases that match TRBD1. This CDR3 has 12 amino acids. Germline V gene data show CDR1 as SQVTM and CDR2 as ANQGSEA. The J segment lost 5 bases and the V segment lost 3 bases, leaving 4 bases of the junction unmatched. CDR3 sequence (DNA): TGCAGCGTTGATGGCAGGGGGAACGAGCAGTACTTC. Encoded protein: CSVDGRGNEQYF.

The chain employs TRBV4-3 and TRBJ1-5; tentatively, D is TRBD1 (6 bases). The CDR3 is 12 amino acids. Germline V gene lookup returns CDR1 LGHNA and CDR2 YSLEER. The germline V and J ends were trimmed by 3 bases and 9 bases, with 9 bases remaining between them. The CDR3 region has the DNA TGCGCCAGCAGCCATGAGGGGGGGCCCCAGCATTTT. It encodes CASSHEGGPQHF.

This clonotype occurred a few times. The genes are TRBV20-1 and TRBJ1-5; 7 nucleotides match TRBD1. The J segment lost 5 bases and the V segment lost 5 bases, leaving 9 bases of the junction unmatched. This CDR3 comprises 14 residues. CDR1 and CDR2 from the germline V gene are DFQATT and SNEGSKA (reference sequence). The CDR3 spells CSAVSGTADQPQHF. The CDR3 DNA sequence: TGCAGTGCTGTCTCGGGGACAGCCGATCAGCCCCAGCATTTT.